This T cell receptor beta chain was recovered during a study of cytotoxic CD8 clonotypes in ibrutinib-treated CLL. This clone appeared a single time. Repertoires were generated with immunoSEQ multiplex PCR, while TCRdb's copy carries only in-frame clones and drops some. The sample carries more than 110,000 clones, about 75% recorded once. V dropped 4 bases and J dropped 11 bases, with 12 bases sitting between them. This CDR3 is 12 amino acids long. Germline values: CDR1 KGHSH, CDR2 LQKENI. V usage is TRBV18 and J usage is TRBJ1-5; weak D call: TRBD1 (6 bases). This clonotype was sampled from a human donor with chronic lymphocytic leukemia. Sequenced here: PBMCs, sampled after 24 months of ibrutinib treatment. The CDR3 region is CASSQGVRAQHF. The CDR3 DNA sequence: TGTGCCAGCTCACAGGGGGTCAGGGCCCAGCATTTT.